Listed below are T cell receptor beta chains from one sample, sequenced in a study of response to subunit inactivated influenza vaccine. TCRdb independently ran MiXCR on the RT-PCR reads; one entry per CDR3 protein. This repertoire shows just under 550,000 distinct CDR3 sequences, roughly 23% found once; its top ten account for 2.5% to 3.5%. These same records also appear under a second study, on T cells expressing NK-cell markers.

The sample consisted of CD4+ T cells sorted from PBMCs, taken roughly 12 days after vaccination. All receptors derive from a man in his fifties or sixties who received an inactivated influenza vaccine. The CDR3 runs from the conserved cysteine through the conserved F or W. The D gene is left open where the match is weak. The size of a clone is reported for some rows only, either as once, few or many, or as a class for expanded clones.

d_call: -
j_call: TRBJ1-1
clone_size: few
v_call: TRBV3-1
cdr3_aa: CASSQGLRVVGTEAFF
cdr3_nt: TGTGCCAGCAGCCAAGGCCTCAGGGTAGTCGGCACTGAAGCTTTCTTT

d_call: -
j_call: TRBJ1-6
clone_size: -
v_call: TRBV12-3/TRBV12-4
cdr3_aa: CASRDPGSPLHF
cdr3_nt: TGTGCCAGCAGGGACCCGGGGTCACCCCTCCACTTT

d_call: TRBD2
j_call: TRBJ2-3
clone_size: -
v_call: TRBV6-1
cdr3_aa: CASSGGGAGYAYGQYF
cdr3_nt: TGTGCCAGCAGCGGGGGGGGAGCGGGTTACGCATACGGGCAGTATTTT

d_call: -
j_call: TRBJ1-6
clone_size: once
v_call: TRBV7-9
cdr3_aa: CASSLGRQVNSPLHF
cdr3_nt: TGTGCCAGCAGCTTAGGCCGGCAGGTTAATTCACCCCTCCACTTT

d_call: TRBD2
j_call: TRBJ2-6
clone_size: -
v_call: TRBV28
cdr3_aa: CASSPVGLAGVAGANVLTF
cdr3_nt: TGTGCCAGCAGCCCAGTTGGACTAGCGGGAGTGGCCGGGGCCAACGTCCTGACTTTC

d_call: -
j_call: TRBJ2-4
clone_size: -
v_call: TRBV7-2
cdr3_aa: CASTLNPASAGANIQYF
cdr3_nt: TGTGCCAGCACCCTCAATCCGGCCTCGGCAGGGGCAAACATTCAGTACTTC

d_call: -
j_call: TRBJ1-2
clone_size: -
v_call: TRBV20-1
cdr3_aa: CSARSRTVYGYTF
cdr3_nt: TGCAGTGCTAGATCCCGGACAGTCTATGGCTACACCTTC

d_call: -
j_call: TRBJ2-5
clone_size: -
v_call: TRBV5-1
cdr3_aa: CASSFLWRQETQYF
cdr3_nt: TGCGCCAGCAGCTTCCTGTGGCGGCAAGAGACCCAGTACTTC

d_call: -
j_call: TRBJ2-7
clone_size: -
v_call: TRBV20-1
cdr3_aa: CSARMLEQYF
cdr3_nt: TGCAGTGCTAGAATGTTGGAGCAGTACTTC

d_call: TRBD2
j_call: TRBJ2-1
clone_size: medium-sized
v_call: TRBV29-1
cdr3_aa: CSVEQAGVGTYNEQFF
cdr3_nt: TGCAGCGTTGAACAGGCGGGAGTGGGGACCTACAATGAGCAGTTCTTC

d_call: -
j_call: TRBJ1-1
clone_size: few
v_call: TRBV10-3
cdr3_aa: CAISELSGGSGVKAFF
cdr3_nt: TGTGCCATCAGTGAGTTATCGGGTGGTTCCGGGGTGAAGGCTTTCTTT

d_call: -
j_call: TRBJ1-4
clone_size: few
v_call: TRBV7-9
cdr3_aa: CASSLQGGATNEKLFF
cdr3_nt: TGTGCCAGCAGCTTACAGGGTGGCGCAACTAATGAAAAACTGTTTTTT

d_call: TRBD1
j_call: TRBJ2-3
clone_size: -
v_call: TRBV18
cdr3_aa: CASSPGTGIGADTQYF
cdr3_nt: TGTGCCAGCTCACCTGGGACAGGGATCGGGGCAGATACGCAGTATTTT

d_call: -
j_call: TRBJ2-1
clone_size: -
v_call: TRBV7-6
cdr3_aa: CASSQAGVINEQFF
cdr3_nt: TGTGCCAGCAGCCAAGCCGGGGTGATAAATGAGCAGTTCTTC

d_call: TRBD2
j_call: TRBJ2-7
clone_size: few
v_call: TRBV7-2
cdr3_aa: CASSSGLVAHEQYF
cdr3_nt: TGTGCCAGCAGCTCCGGACTAGTTGCCCACGAGCAGTACTTC

d_call: TRBD1
j_call: TRBJ1-1
clone_size: -
v_call: TRBV6-1
cdr3_aa: CASSRQGRPNTEAFF
cdr3_nt: TGTGCCAGCAGTCGACAGGGGCGGCCGAACACTGAAGCTTTCTTT

d_call: -
j_call: TRBJ1-5
clone_size: few
v_call: TRBV7-6
cdr3_aa: CASSQGPRQPQHF
cdr3_nt: TGTGCCAGCAGCCAGGGACCACGCCAGCCCCAGCATTTT

d_call: -
j_call: TRBJ2-1
clone_size: few
v_call: TRBV20-1
cdr3_aa: CSARPVVGYNEQFF
cdr3_nt: TGCAGTGCTAGACCGGTAGTTGGTTACAATGAGCAGTTCTTC

d_call: -
j_call: TRBJ1-1
clone_size: few
v_call: TRBV20-1
cdr3_aa: CSARDGRLSTEAFF
cdr3_nt: TGCAGTGCTAGAGACGGACGACTGAGCACTGAAGCTTTCTTT

d_call: -
j_call: TRBJ2-5
clone_size: few
v_call: TRBV20-1
cdr3_aa: CSAIKTRMETQYF
cdr3_nt: TGCAGTGCTATTAAGACTAGGATGGAGACCCAGTACTTC

d_call: -
j_call: TRBJ2-1
clone_size: few
v_call: TRBV6-2/TRBV6-3
cdr3_aa: CASRGDWGPINEQFF
cdr3_nt: TGTGCCAGCAGGGGGGACTGGGGCCCGATCAATGAGCAGTTCTTC

d_call: TRBD2
j_call: TRBJ2-3
clone_size: -
v_call: TRBV7-8
cdr3_aa: CASSPRGRGAGGPTDTQYF
cdr3_nt: TGTGCCAGCAGCCCGCGGGGGCGAGGAGCGGGAGGGCCGACAGATACGCAGTATTTT

d_call: TRBD1
j_call: TRBJ2-3
clone_size: -
v_call: TRBV6-1
cdr3_aa: CASRPGQGNTDTQYF
cdr3_nt: TGTGCCAGCAGGCCGGGACAGGGAAACACAGATACGCAGTATTTT

d_call: TRBD2
j_call: TRBJ2-7
clone_size: few
v_call: TRBV20-1
cdr3_aa: CSASAGTSLYEQYF
cdr3_nt: TGCAGTGCTAGCGCCGGGACTAGTCTTTACGAGCAGTACTTC

d_call: -
j_call: TRBJ2-2
clone_size: -
v_call: TRBV18
cdr3_aa: CASSPAIHTGELFF
cdr3_nt: TGTGCCAGCTCACCAGCGATTCACACCGGGGAGCTGTTTTTT

d_call: -
j_call: TRBJ2-5
clone_size: -
v_call: TRBV29-1
cdr3_aa: CSVVSRETQYF
cdr3_nt: TGCAGCGTTGTTAGCAGGGAGACCCAGTACTTC

d_call: -
j_call: TRBJ2-5
clone_size: -
v_call: TRBV6-5
cdr3_aa: CASSYLGGGETQYF
cdr3_nt: TGTGCCAGCAGTTACTTGGGGGGCGGAGAGACCCAGTACTTC

d_call: TRBD1
j_call: TRBJ2-2
clone_size: -
v_call: TRBV14
cdr3_aa: CASSPLRGTNTGELFF
cdr3_nt: TGTGCCAGCAGCCCACTCAGGGGGACGAACACCGGGGAGCTGTTTTTT

d_call: -
j_call: TRBJ1-6
clone_size: few
v_call: TRBV5-1
cdr3_aa: CASSLEQGPISPLHF
cdr3_nt: TGCGCCAGCAGCTTGGAACAGGGACCCATTTCACCCCTCCACTTT

d_call: TRBD2
j_call: TRBJ2-1
clone_size: -
v_call: TRBV4-1
cdr3_aa: CASSQGLAGGRSYNEQFF
cdr3_nt: TGCGCCAGCAGCCAAGGACTAGCGGGGGGCCGCTCCTACAATGAGCAGTTCTTC

d_call: -
j_call: TRBJ2-4
clone_size: few
v_call: TRBV20-1
cdr3_aa: CSARDGQKNIQYF
cdr3_nt: TGCAGTGCTAGAGATGGACAGAAAAACATTCAGTACTTC

d_call: -
j_call: TRBJ2-2
clone_size: few
v_call: TRBV6-2/TRBV6-3
cdr3_aa: CASTREAGELFF
cdr3_nt: TGTGCCAGCACCCGAGAGGCCGGGGAGCTGTTTTTT

d_call: TRBD2
j_call: TRBJ2-1
clone_size: once
v_call: TRBV6-2/TRBV6-3
cdr3_aa: CASRHSSGGFLQFF
cdr3_nt: TGTGCCAGCAGACATTCTAGCGGGGGCTTCTTGCAGTTCTTC

d_call: TRBD1
j_call: TRBJ2-7
clone_size: -
v_call: TRBV29-1
cdr3_aa: CSVESGTGTEQYF
cdr3_nt: TGCAGCGTTGAGTCCGGGACAGGGACCGAGCAGTACTTC

d_call: -
j_call: TRBJ2-3
clone_size: -
v_call: TRBV5-5
cdr3_aa: CASSQEGGAPPDTQYF
cdr3_nt: TGTGCCAGCAGCCAGGAGGGCGGGGCCCCGCCAGATACGCAGTATTTT

d_call: -
j_call: TRBJ2-2
clone_size: -
v_call: TRBV5-6
cdr3_aa: CASTPPTGAGELFF
cdr3_nt: TGTGCCAGCACCCCCCCTACCGGGGCCGGGGAGCTGTTTTTT

d_call: -
j_call: TRBJ2-4
clone_size: few
v_call: TRBV11-2
cdr3_aa: CASSLNRRGNIQYF
cdr3_nt: TGTGCCAGCAGCTTAAATCGACGGGGGAACATTCAGTACTTC

d_call: TRBD1
j_call: TRBJ1-5
clone_size: -
v_call: TRBV6-2/TRBV6-3
cdr3_aa: CATRTRGSQHF
cdr3_nt: TGTGCCACCAGAACCAGGGGGTCCCAGCATTTT

d_call: -
j_call: TRBJ1-2
clone_size: few
v_call: TRBV27
cdr3_aa: CASSLSGWTNYGYTF
cdr3_nt: TGTGCCAGCAGTTTATCGGGGTGGACTAACTATGGCTACACCTTC

d_call: -
j_call: TRBJ2-7
clone_size: few
v_call: TRBV11-2
cdr3_aa: CASSLAGPNREQYF
cdr3_nt: TGTGCCAGCAGCTTAGCCGGACCCAACCGGGAGCAGTACTTC

d_call: TRBD1
j_call: TRBJ1-6
clone_size: -
v_call: TRBV20-1
cdr3_aa: CSSRTGGNSPLHF
cdr3_nt: TGCAGTTCGCGGACAGGGGGTAATTCACCCCTCCACTTT

d_call: TRBD2
j_call: TRBJ2-3
clone_size: few
v_call: TRBV29-1
cdr3_aa: CSVGTSGADTDTQYF
cdr3_nt: TGCAGCGTTGGGACTAGCGGGGCCGACACAGATACGCAGTATTTT

d_call: TRBD2
j_call: TRBJ2-1
clone_size: few
v_call: TRBV4-3
cdr3_aa: CASSQDVASGYTSYNEQFF
cdr3_nt: TGCGCCAGCAGCCAAGATGTGGCTAGCGGGTACACCTCCTACAATGAGCAGTTCTTC

d_call: TRBD2
j_call: TRBJ2-5
clone_size: -
v_call: TRBV7-2
cdr3_aa: CASSFGGVETQYF
cdr3_nt: TGTGCCAGCAGCTTCGGGGGGGTCGAGACCCAGTACTTC

d_call: -
j_call: TRBJ2-3
clone_size: few
v_call: TRBV19
cdr3_aa: CASSIQGFGTDTQYF
cdr3_nt: TGTGCCAGTAGTATCCAGGGTTTTGGCACAGATACGCAGTATTTT

d_call: TRBD1
j_call: TRBJ2-2
clone_size: few
v_call: TRBV28
cdr3_aa: CASSADRTNTGELFF
cdr3_nt: TGTGCCAGCAGTGCGGACAGGACGAACACCGGGGAGCTGTTTTTT

d_call: -
j_call: TRBJ1-1
clone_size: once
v_call: TRBV20-1
cdr3_aa: CSARLGGTEAFF
cdr3_nt: TGCAGTGCTAGATTAGGGGGGACTGAAGCTTTCTTT

d_call: TRBD1
j_call: TRBJ2-5
clone_size: few
v_call: TRBV11-2
cdr3_aa: CASSSGDRGRETQYF
cdr3_nt: TGTGCCAGCAGCTCCGGGGACAGGGGAAGGGAGACCCAGTACTTC

d_call: TRBD1
j_call: TRBJ2-2
clone_size: -
v_call: TRBV20-1
cdr3_aa: CSARDLRQGMAGELFF
cdr3_nt: TGCAGTGCTAGAGATCTGAGACAGGGGATGGCCGGGGAGCTGTTTTTT

d_call: -
j_call: TRBJ2-2
clone_size: many
v_call: TRBV20-1
cdr3_aa: CSASPTTGNTGELFF
cdr3_nt: TGCAGTGCTAGTCCGACGACAGGGAACACCGGGGAGCTGTTTTTT

d_call: -
j_call: TRBJ2-6
clone_size: -
v_call: TRBV5-1
cdr3_aa: CASSWGHSDSGANVLTF
cdr3_nt: TGCGCCAGCAGCTGGGGACACTCAGACTCTGGGGCCAACGTCCTGACTTTC

d_call: TRBD1
j_call: TRBJ1-5
clone_size: -
v_call: TRBV20-1
cdr3_aa: CSATRFGQGDSNQPQHF
cdr3_nt: TGCAGTGCTACCCGATTTGGACAGGGGGATAGCAATCAGCCCCAGCATTTT

d_call: -
j_call: TRBJ2-3
clone_size: many
v_call: TRBV11-2
cdr3_aa: CASSLGIWTDTQYF
cdr3_nt: TGTGCCAGCAGCTTAGGGATCTGGACAGATACGCAGTATTTT

d_call: TRBD2
j_call: TRBJ2-7
clone_size: few
v_call: TRBV20-1
cdr3_aa: CSARWTSGRDEQYF
cdr3_nt: TGCAGTGCTAGGTGGACTAGCGGGAGGGACGAGCAGTACTTC

d_call: -
j_call: TRBJ2-5
clone_size: -
v_call: TRBV7-2
cdr3_aa: CASSPLGPQEETQYF
cdr3_nt: TGTGCCAGCAGCCCCCTGGGACCTCAGGAGGAGACCCAGTACTTC